This T cell receptor beta chain was captured in a study of control samples from healthy donors and cancer patients. Clones were read by immunoSEQ multiplex PCR, and TCRdb kept only the in-frame ones, dropping some. The sample comprises about 80,000 clones, approximately 82% of which are singletons, and 9.5% to 13% rests with the top ten. V gave up 4 bases and J gave up 3 bases, with 11 bases separating them. This CDR3 comprises 13 residues. The V gene's germline CDR1 is SQVTM and CDR2 ANQGSEA. The sequencing input was PBMCs. The chain joins TRBV29-1 to TRBJ2-3; D gene unclear. The TCR sequence derives from a man in his sixties with head and neck cancer. The CDR3, as DNA: TGCAGCGTTGCCCCCATAGTAACAGATACGCAGTATTTT. Residues: CSVAPIVTDTQYF.